A selection of T cell receptor beta chains follows, all from one sample in a study of identical twins. Via MiXCR, TCRdb re-called the 5' RACE reads, giving one row per CDR3 protein. The sample lists hundreds of thousands of distinct CDR3 sequences, 21% occurring once. These data were also filed under a second study, of T cells expressing NK-cell markers.

Material for sequencing was PBMCs. The source is a woman aged 18-29 years in good health. CDR3s include the opening cysteine and the closing phenylalanine or tryptophan. A D gene is named only where the DNA matches it firmly. Part of the rows lack a size; the others show once, few, many or a class for expanded clones.

cdr3_nt	cdr3_aa	v_call	j_call	clone_size	d_call
TGTGCCAGCAGTTACTATCTCACAGGGGACGGAAACACCATATATTTT	CASSYYLTGDGNTIYF	TRBV6-5	TRBJ1-3	many	TRBD1
TGCAGTGCTAGAGACCCAGCCATATCCTATGAGCAGTTCTTC	CSARDPAISYEQFF	TRBV20-1	TRBJ2-1	NA	NA
TGTGCCAGCAGTGCCAGGACTAGCGGATCCTACAATGAGCAGTTCTTC	CASSARTSGSYNEQFF	TRBV25-1	TRBJ2-1	few	TRBD2
TGTGCCAGCAGCGAGCGGCCGTCCCCTTCACCCCTCCACTTT	CASSERPSPSPLHF	TRBV7-2	TRBJ1-6	NA	NA
TGCGCCAGCAGCTTGACCGGGTCTGATGAGCAGTTCTTC	CASSLTGSDEQFF	TRBV5-1	TRBJ2-1	few	NA
TGCAGTGCTCGCAGGGCCCAGTATGGCTACACCTTC	CSARRAQYGYTF	TRBV20-1	TRBJ1-2	NA	NA
TGTGCCAGCAGCTCCACGACAGGGCTAGCTTTCTTT	CASSSTTGLAFF	TRBV5-4	TRBJ1-1	few	TRBD1
TGTGCCACCCAGGCGCCCTCGGGGGGCTACACCTTC	CATQAPSGGYTF	TRBV13	TRBJ1-2	once	NA
TGCAGTGCTAGTACGGGTGTCTCCTACGAGCAGTACTTC	CSASTGVSYEQYF	TRBV20-1	TRBJ2-7	NA	NA
TGTGCCAGCAGCCCCGGAGTCCGGTCAGATACGCAGTATTTT	CASSPGVRSDTQYF	TRBV7-9	TRBJ2-3	NA	NA